Shown below are 13 T cell receptor beta chains from a single sample sequenced in a study of T cell responses to AZD1222 COVID-19 vaccine. Measured with immunoSEQ multiplex PCR; TCRdb has only the in-frame clones, and not every one. The table has under 300,000 clones, about 92% seen once. This sample comprised peripheral blood, obtained on day 0 of AZD1222 vaccination. These receptors originate from an adult in good health.

The chain combines TRBV3-1 (or the pseudogene TRBV3-2) with TRBJ2-7; no definite D call. V gave up 3 bases and J gave up 7 bases, with 7 bases separating them. The CDR3 length is 11 residues. Germline V gives CDR1 LGHDT, CDR2 YNNKEL (reference sequence). The CDR3 DNA sequence: TGTGCCAGCAGCCACCTTTGGGAGCAGTACTTC. This translates into CASSHLWEQYF.

This chain links TRBV3-1 (or the pseudogene TRBV3-2) with TRBJ1-1; D gene ambiguous. Trimming stripped 3 bases from V and 4 bases from J, with 15 bases between. The CDR3 extends over 15 amino acids. The germline V gene encodes CDR1 LGHDT and CDR2 YNNKEL (reference sequence). CDR3 bases: TGTGCCAGCAGCCACCCAGGAATCGATGGCACTGAAGCTTTCTTT. Protein product: CASSHPGIDGTEAFF.

V gene TRBV25-1 combines with J gene TRBJ1-6, with a tentative D call TRBD1 (6 bases). V was trimmed by 9 bases and J by 7 bases, leaving 16 bases between them. CDR3 length equals 14 residues. Germline V gene lookup returns CDR1 MGHDK and CDR2 SYGVNS. The chain's CDR3 is CASAGGGRNSPLHF. The CDR3 region has the DNA TGTGCCAGTGCCGGAGGGGGACGCAATTCACCCCTCCACTTT.

The rearrangement uses TRBV6-1 and TRBJ2-4, with D perhaps matching TRBD2 (6 bases). The CDR3 length is 14 residues. With 3 bases removed from V and 9 bases from J, the gap between germline ends came to 15 bases. CDR1 is MNHNS, CDR2 SASEGT, per germline. CDR3 protein: CASSETRTVGIQYF. DNA for the CDR3: TGTGCCAGCAGTGAGACTAGGACTGTCGGCATTCAGTACTTC.

The chain combines TRBV6-2 or TRBV6-3 with TRBJ2-5; D might be TRBD1 (6 bases). The V end was cut by 5 bases, the J end by 4 bases, with 14 bases between. Germline CDR1 reads MNHEY; CDR2 reads SVGEGT. CDR3 size: 14 residues. The CDR3 is CASSPRGRRETQYF. The CDR3 DNA is TGTGCCAGCAGTCCCAGGGGACGCCGAGAGACCCAGTACTTC.

The genes are TRBV20-1 and TRBJ2-7, with D possibly TRBD2 on 6 matching bases. From germline, CDR1 is DFQATT and CDR2 SNEGSKA (reference sequence). CDR3 size: 15 residues. Trimming pared 6 bases from V and 2 bases from J, leaving 20 bases between. The CDR3 spells CSASGGHSTTYEQYF. The CDR3 region has the DNA TGCAGTGCCAGTGGAGGGCACAGTACTACCTACGAGCAGTACTTC.

The V and J genes are TRBV2 and TRBJ2-2; tentatively, D is TRBD1 or TRBD2 (5 bases each). The V and J ends lost 3 bases and 4 bases respectively, with 9 bases between them. The CDR3 is made up of 14 amino acids. The germline CDR1 and CDR2 sequences are SNHLY and FYNNEI. The CDR3 protein is CASSDEGFTGELFF. In nucleotides, the CDR3 is TGTGCCAGCAGTGATGAGGGGTTCACCGGGGAGCTGTTTTTT.

V gene TRBV15 combines with J gene TRBJ2-7, with 11 nucleotides matching TRBD2. Germline CDR1 is LNHNV and CDR2 is YYDKDF (reference sequence). With 3 bases clipped from V and 4 bases from J, the junction kept 5 bases outside the gene matches. This CDR3 has 15 residues. In DNA form, the CDR3 reads TGTGCCACCAGCAGGGGACTAGCGGCGACGTACGAGCAGTACTTC. It encodes CATSRGLAATYEQYF.

This chain joins TRBV28 and TRBJ1-1; D is undetermined. V was clipped by 1 base and J by 8 bases, with 8 bases between them. This CDR3 is built from 12 residues. Germline CDR1 and CDR2: MDHEN and SYDVKM. The CDR3 DNA is TGTGCCAGCAGTTTATATCCGCCAGAAGCTTTCTTT. Its protein product is CASSLYPPEAFF.

The V and J genes are TRBV5-5 and TRBJ1-2, with 10 positions matching TRBD1. V trimming: 0 bases; J trimming: 9 bases; junction bases outside the gene matches: 2. The CDR3 is 13 amino acids. Germline CDR1 SGHKS, CDR2 YYEKEE (reference sequence). CDR3 residues: CASSLAGQGSYTF. DNA for the CDR3: TGTGCCAGCAGCTTGGCGGGACAGGGGAGCTACACCTTC.

The chain joins TRBV7-8 to TRBJ1-1; unclear D gene. The CDR3 length is 13 residues. V lost 1 base, J lost 6 bases, and 9 bases lay in between. Per germline, CDR1 SGHVS and CDR2 FQNEAQ. CDR3 amino acids: CASSLGRDPEAFF. CDR3 in DNA: TGTGCCAGCAGCTTAGGACGCGACCCTGAAGCTTTCTTT. Full variable domain (outside the CDR3, taken from reference TRBV7-8 and TRBJ1-1): GAGVSQSPRYKVAKRGQDVALRCDPISGHVSLFWYQQALGQGPEFLTYFQNEAQLDKSGLPSDRFFAERPEGSVSTLKIQRTQQEDSAVYLCASSLGRDPEAFFGQGTRLTVV.

The chain combines TRBV28 with TRBJ2-3; D is uncertain. V lost 6 bases, J lost 0 bases, and 4 bases lay in between. The CDR3 consists of 12 residues. CDR1 MDHEN and CDR2 SYDVKM come from the germline V gene. CDR3 in amino acids: CASRDSTDTQYF. In DNA, the CDR3 is TGTGCCAGCAGGGACAGCACAGATACGCAGTATTTT.

This clone was observed once. As DNA, the CDR3 is TGTGCCACCAGCACTAATACAGGGGCTGGCTACACCTTC. Translation: CATSTNTGAGYTF. The genes are TRBV15 and TRBJ1-2; 7 bases agree with TRBD1. Germline V gives CDR1 LNHNV, CDR2 YYDKDF (reference sequence). Germline trimming cut 4 bases from V and 7 bases from J; bases unmatched to any gene: 6. The CDR3 runs to 13 residues.